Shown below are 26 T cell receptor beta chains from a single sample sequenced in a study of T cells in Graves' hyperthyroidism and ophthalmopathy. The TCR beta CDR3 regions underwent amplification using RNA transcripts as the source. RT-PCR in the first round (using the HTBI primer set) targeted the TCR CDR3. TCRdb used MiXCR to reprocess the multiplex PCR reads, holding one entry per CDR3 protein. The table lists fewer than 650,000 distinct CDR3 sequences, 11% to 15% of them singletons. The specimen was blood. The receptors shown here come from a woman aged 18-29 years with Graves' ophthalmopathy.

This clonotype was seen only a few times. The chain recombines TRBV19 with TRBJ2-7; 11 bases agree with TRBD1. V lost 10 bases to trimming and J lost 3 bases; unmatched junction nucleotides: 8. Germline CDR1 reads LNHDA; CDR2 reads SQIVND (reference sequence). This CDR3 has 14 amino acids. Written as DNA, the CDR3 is TGTGCCACCACCGCCGGGACAGGGGGCTACGAGCAGTACTTC. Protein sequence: CATTAGTGGYEQYF. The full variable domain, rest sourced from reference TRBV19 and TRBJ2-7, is DGGITQSPKYLFRKEGQNVTLSCEQNLNHDAMYWYRQDPGQGLRLIYYSQIVNDFQKGDIAEGYSVSREKKESFPLTVTSAQKNPTAFYLCATTAGTGGYEQYFGPGTRLTVT.

Written as DNA, the CDR3 is TGTGCCAGCAGCTTGGGTTGGGACAGGGGGGGGGAGCAGTACTTC. Protein: CASSLGWDRGGEQYF. The chain is built from TRBV5-5 and TRBJ2-7, with 11 bases identical to TRBD1. This CDR3 is built from 15 residues. V was clipped by 0 bases and J by 7 bases; unmatched bases: 6. The germline V gene encodes CDR1 SGHKS and CDR2 YYEKEE (reference sequence). The whole variable domain, remainder taken from reference TRBV5-5 and TRBJ2-7, is DAGVTQSPTHLIKTRGQQVTLRCSPISGHKSVSWYQQVLGQGPQFIFQYYEKEERGRGNFPDRFSARQFPNYSSELNVNALLLGDSALYLCASSLGWDRGGEQYFGPGTRLTVT.

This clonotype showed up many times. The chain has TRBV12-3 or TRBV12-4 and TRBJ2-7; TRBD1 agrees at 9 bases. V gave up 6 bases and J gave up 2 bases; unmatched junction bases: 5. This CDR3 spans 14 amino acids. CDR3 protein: CASRGTGRAYEQYF. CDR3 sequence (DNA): TGTGCCAGCAGGGGGACAGGGAGGGCCTACGAGCAGTACTTC.

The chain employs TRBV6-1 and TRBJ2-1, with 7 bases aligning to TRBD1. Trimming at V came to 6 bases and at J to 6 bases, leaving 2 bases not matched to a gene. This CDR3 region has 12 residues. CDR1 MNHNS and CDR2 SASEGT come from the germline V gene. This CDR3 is CASSGDSNEQFF. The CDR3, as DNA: TGTGCCAGCAGCGGGGACAGCAATGAGCAGTTCTTC.

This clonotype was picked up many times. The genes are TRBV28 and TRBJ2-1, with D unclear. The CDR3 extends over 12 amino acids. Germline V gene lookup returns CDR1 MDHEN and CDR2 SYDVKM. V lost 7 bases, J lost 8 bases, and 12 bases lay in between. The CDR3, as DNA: TGTGCCAGCACGCTTACTTTCTATGAGCAGTTCTTC. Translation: CASTLTFYEQFF. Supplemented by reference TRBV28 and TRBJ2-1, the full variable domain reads DVKVTQSSRYLVKRTGEKVFLECVQDMDHENMFWYRQDPGLGLRLIYFSYDVKMKEKGDIPEGYSVSREKKERFSLILESASTNQTSMYLCASTLTFYEQFFGPGTRLTVL.

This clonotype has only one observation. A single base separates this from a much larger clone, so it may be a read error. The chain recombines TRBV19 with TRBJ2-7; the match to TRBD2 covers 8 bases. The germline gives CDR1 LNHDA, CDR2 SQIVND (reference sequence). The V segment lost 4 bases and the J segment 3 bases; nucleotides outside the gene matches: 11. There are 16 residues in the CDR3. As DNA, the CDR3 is TGTGCCAGTAGTACAGAGGGTAGCGGGACCATCTACGAGCAGTACTTC. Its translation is CASSTEGSGTIYEQYF.

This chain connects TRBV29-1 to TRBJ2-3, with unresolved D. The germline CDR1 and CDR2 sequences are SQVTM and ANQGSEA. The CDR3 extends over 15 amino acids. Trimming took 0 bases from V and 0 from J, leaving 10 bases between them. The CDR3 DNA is TGCAGCGTTGAAGATATTTCCTCGAGCACAGATACGCAGTATTTT. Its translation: CSVEDISSSTDTQYF.

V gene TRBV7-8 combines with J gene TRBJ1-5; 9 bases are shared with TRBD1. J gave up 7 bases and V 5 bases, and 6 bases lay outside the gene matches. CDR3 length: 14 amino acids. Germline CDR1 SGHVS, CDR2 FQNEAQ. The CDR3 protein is CASSVRDRAQPQHF. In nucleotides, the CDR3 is TGTGCCAGCAGCGTCCGGGACAGGGCCCAGCCCCAGCATTTT.

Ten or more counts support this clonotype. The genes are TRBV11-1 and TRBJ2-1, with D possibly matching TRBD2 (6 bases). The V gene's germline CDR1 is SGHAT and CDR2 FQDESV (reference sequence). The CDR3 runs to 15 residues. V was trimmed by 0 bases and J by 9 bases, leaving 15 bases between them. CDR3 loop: CASSLAGGGSVEQFF. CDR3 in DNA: TGTGCCAGCAGCTTAGCAGGAGGAGGGTCGGTTGAGCAGTTCTTC.

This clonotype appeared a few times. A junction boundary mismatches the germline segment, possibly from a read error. The CDR3 protein is CASNQERKNTGELFF. Written as DNA, the CDR3 is TGCGCCAGCAACCAAGAGCGGAAGAACACCGGGGAGCTGTTTTTT. V gene TRBV4-1 combines with J gene TRBJ2-2; a weak D match, TRBD2 (5 bases). This CDR3 spans 15 amino acids. CDR1 and CDR2 (germline): MGHRA, YSYEKL.

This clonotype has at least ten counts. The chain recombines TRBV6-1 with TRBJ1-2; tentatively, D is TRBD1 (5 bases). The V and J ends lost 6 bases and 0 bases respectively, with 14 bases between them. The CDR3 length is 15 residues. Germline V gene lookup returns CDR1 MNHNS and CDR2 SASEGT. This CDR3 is CASRSGKGANYGYTF. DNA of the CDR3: TGTGCCAGCAGGTCAGGGAAAGGGGCTAACTATGGCTACACCTTC.

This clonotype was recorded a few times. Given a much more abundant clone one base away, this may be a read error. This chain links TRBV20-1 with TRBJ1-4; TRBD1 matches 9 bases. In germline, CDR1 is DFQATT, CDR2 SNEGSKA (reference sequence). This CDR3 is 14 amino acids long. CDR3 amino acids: CSAPEGTGNEKRFF. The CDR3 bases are TGCAGTGCCCCTGAAGGGACAGGGAATGAAAAACGGTTTTTT.

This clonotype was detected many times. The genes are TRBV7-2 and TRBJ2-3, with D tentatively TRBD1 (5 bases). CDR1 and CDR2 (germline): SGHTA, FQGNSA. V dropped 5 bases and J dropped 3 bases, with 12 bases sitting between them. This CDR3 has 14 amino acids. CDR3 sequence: CASSAGSGTDTQYF. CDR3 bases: TGTGCCAGCAGCGCAGGGTCAGGGACAGATACGCAGTATTTT.

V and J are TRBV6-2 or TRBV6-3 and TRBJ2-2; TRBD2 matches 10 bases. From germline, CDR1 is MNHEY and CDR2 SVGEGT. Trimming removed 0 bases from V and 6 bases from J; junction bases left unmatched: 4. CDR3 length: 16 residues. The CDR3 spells CASSYSLLAGSGELFF. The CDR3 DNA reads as TGTGCCAGCAGTTACTCGTTACTAGCGGGATCCGGGGAGCTGTTTTTT.

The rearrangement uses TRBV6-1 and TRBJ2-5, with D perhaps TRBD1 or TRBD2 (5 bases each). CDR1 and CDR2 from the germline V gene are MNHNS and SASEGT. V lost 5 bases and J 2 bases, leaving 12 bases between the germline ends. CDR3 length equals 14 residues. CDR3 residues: CASSPGPLQETQYF. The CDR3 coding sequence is TGTGCCAGCAGTCCGGGACCTCTACAAGAGACCCAGTACTTC.

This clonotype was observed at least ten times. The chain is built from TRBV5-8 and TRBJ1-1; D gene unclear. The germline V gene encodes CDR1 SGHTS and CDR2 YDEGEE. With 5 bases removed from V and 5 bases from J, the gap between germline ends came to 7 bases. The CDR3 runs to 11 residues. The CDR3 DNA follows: TGTGCCAGCAGGGTCAGGACTGAAGCTTTCTTT. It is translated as CASRVRTEAFF.

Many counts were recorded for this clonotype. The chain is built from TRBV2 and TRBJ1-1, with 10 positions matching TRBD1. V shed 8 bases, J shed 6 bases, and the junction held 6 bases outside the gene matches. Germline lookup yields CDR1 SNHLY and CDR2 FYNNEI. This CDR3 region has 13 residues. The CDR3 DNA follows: TGTGCCAGCTACGGACAGGGGGGCCCTGAAGCTTTCTTT. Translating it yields CASYGQGGPEAFF.

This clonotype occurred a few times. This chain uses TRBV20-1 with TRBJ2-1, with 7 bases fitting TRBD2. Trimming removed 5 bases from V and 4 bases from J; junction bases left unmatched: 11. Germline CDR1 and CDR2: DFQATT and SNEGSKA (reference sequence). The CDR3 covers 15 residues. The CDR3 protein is CSAPPGEGLYNEQFF. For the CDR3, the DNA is TGCAGTGCTCCCCCGGGGGAGGGGTTGTACAATGAGCAGTTCTTC.

The CDR3: CASSRGFGANVLTF. CDR3 coding DNA: TGTGCCAGCAGCCGGGGGTTTGGGGCCAACGTCCTGACTTTC. The gene calls are TRBV3-1 and TRBJ2-6; D possibly uses TRBD1 or TRBD2 (5 bases each). The CDR3 spans 14 residues. V lost 4 bases and J 3 bases, leaving 7 bases between the germline ends. The germline V gene encodes CDR1 LGHDT and CDR2 YNNKEL (reference sequence).

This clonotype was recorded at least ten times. The CDR3 loop is CASSQTNTDTQYF. The DNA for the CDR3 is TGTGCCAGCTCCCAGACTAACACAGATACGCAGTATTTT. The rearrangement links TRBV3-1 to TRBJ2-3; D is possibly TRBD2 (5 bases). V lost 8 bases and J 2 bases, leaving 11 bases between the germline ends. The CDR3 covers 13 residues. Germline loops: CDR1 LGHDT, CDR2 YNNKEL (reference sequence).

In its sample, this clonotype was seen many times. CDR3 in amino acids: CASSGRDRPNTGELFF. In nucleotides, the CDR3 is TGTGCCAGCAGCGGACGGGACAGACCGAACACCGGGGAGCTGTTTTTT. This chain links TRBV7-9 with TRBJ2-2; TRBD1 matches at 7 bases. J gave up 0 bases and V 5 bases, and 6 bases lay outside the gene matches. The V gene's germline CDR1 is SEHNR and CDR2 FQNEAQ (reference sequence). The length of the CDR3 is 16 residues.

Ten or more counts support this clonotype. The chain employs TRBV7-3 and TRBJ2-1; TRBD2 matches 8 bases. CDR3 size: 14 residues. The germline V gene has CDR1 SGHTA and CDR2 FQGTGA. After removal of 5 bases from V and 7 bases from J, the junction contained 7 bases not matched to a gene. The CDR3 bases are TGTGCCAGCAGCAGTAGCGGGACTGGTAATGAGCAGTTCTTC. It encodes CASSSSGTGNEQFF.

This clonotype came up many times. The CDR3 here is CASSEALATGDGYTF. CDR3 bases: TGTGCCAGCAGTGAAGCGCTTGCGACAGGGGATGGCTACACCTTC. V and J are TRBV2 and TRBJ1-2; 8 nucleotides align to TRBD1. Germline V lookup: CDR1 SNHLY, CDR2 FYNNEI. After removal of 0 bases from V and 6 bases from J, the junction contained 6 bases not matched to a gene. The CDR3 totals 15 residues. Using reference TRBV2 and TRBJ1-2 for the parts outside the CDR3, the full variable domain is EPEVTQTPSHQVTQMGQEVILRCVPISNHLYFYWYRQILGQKVEFLVSFYNNEISEKSEIFDDQFSVERPDGSNFTLKIRSTKLEDSAMYFCASSEALATGDGYTFGSGTRLTVV.

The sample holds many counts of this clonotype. For the CDR3, the DNA is TGTGCCAGCAGCCCCACTAGCGATAATGAGCAGTTCTTC. This gives the protein CASSPTSDNEQFF. The rearrangement joins TRBV7-3 to TRBJ2-1, with TRBD2 identical over 7 bases. The V segment lost 5 bases and the J segment 7 bases; nucleotides outside the gene matches: 5. Germline V gene data show CDR1 as SGHTA and CDR2 as FQGTGA. CDR3 length: 13 amino acids.

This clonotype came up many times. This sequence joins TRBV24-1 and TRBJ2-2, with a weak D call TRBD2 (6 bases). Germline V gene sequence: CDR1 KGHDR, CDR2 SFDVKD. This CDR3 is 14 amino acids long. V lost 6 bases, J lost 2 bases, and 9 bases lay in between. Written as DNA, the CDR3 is TGTGCCACCAGTCCTAGCGCTAACACCGGGGAGCTGTTTTTT. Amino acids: CATSPSANTGELFF.

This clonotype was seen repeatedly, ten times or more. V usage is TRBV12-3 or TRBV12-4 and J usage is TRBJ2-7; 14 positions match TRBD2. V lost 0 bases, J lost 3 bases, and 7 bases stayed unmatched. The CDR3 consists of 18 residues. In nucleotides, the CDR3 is TGTGCCAGCAGTTTAGCATACCCGGGACTAGCGGGAGTCTACGAGCAGTACTTC. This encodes CASSLAYPGLAGVYEQYF.